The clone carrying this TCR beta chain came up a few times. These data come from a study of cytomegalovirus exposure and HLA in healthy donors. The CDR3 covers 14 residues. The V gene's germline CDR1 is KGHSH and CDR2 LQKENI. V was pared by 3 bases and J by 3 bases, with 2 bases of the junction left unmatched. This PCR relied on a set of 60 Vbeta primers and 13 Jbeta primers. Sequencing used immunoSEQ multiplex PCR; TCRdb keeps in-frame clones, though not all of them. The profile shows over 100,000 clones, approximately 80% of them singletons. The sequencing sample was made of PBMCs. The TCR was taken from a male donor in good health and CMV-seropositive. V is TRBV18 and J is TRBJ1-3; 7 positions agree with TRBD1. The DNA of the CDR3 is TGTGCCAGCTCACCCAGGGGGTTTGGAAACACCATATATTTT. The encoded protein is CASSPRGFGNTIYF.